These 29 T cell receptor beta chains share one sample of origin, sequenced in a study of blood T cells in healthy people across ages. Sample-barcoded 5' priming and a J-beta primer mix drove a second PCR of roughly 6 to 12 cycles. Each CDR3 protein gets one entry after TCRdb re-called the 5' RACE reads with MiXCR. This table holds roughly 500,000 distinct CDR3 sequences, 27% found once. Material for sequencing was blood. Receptors originate from a woman in her 70s in good health.

This clonotype was seen at least ten times. This rearrangement joins TRBV12-3 or TRBV12-4 to TRBJ1-4; D is uncertain. Trimming removed 3 bases from V and 7 bases from J, with 12 bases in between. CDR3 length: 14 amino acids. CDR3 sequence (DNA): TGTGCCAGCAGTTTCTCCGGATCTCCTGAAAAACTGTTTTTT. Protein sequence: CASSFSGSPEKLFF.

This clonotype showed up just a few times. The chain links TRBV7-2 to TRBJ2-1, with D hard to call. CDR1 and CDR2 (germline): SGHTA, FQGNSA. V was shortened by 3 bases and J by 6 bases, with 12 bases between the two germline ends. The CDR3 runs 14 residues. The CDR3 nucleotides are TGTGCCAGCAGCTTCACCCGGTCGCTCAATGAGCAGTTCTTC. The encoded protein is CASSFTRSLNEQFF. Together with reference TRBV7-2 and TRBJ2-1, the CDR3 gives the full variable domain: GAGVSQSPSNKVTEKGKDVELRCDPISGHTALYWYRQSLGQGLEFLIYFQGNSAPDKSGLPSDRFSAERTGGSVSTLTIQRTQQEDSAVYLCASSFTRSLNEQFFGPGTRLTVL.

This clonotype has only a few counts. The chain combines TRBV3-1 with TRBJ2-5; 11 bases agree with TRBD2. Germline CDR1 LGHDT, CDR2 YNNKEL (reference sequence). The CDR3 is 16 amino acids. Unmatched junction bases numbered 8, after V lost 4 bases and J lost 4 bases. The CDR3 DNA reads as TGTGCCAGCAGCCTTTTCGGGACTAGCGGTTCAGAGACCCAGTACTTC. Its protein is CASSLFGTSGSETQYF.

In its sample, this clonotype was seen a few times. The V gene is TRBV4-2, the J gene TRBJ2-1; no firm D call. The J call may be in error: the DNA end matches TRBJ2-7 better. The CDR3 is made up of 16 amino acids. Per the germline V gene, CDR1 is LGHNA and CDR2 is YNFKEQ. In DNA form, the CDR3 reads TGTGCCAGCAGCCAAGATTGGGCAGTTAGCTCCTACGAGCAGTACTTC. Protein: CASSQDWAVSSYEQYF.

This clonotype has more than one count but fewer than ten. V and J are TRBV7-9 and TRBJ1-1, with D perhaps matching TRBD1 (5 bases). The CDR3 loop spans 10 amino acids. With 2 bases removed from V and 11 bases from J, the gap between germline ends came to 6 bases. Looked up from germline, CDR1 is SEHNR and CDR2 is FQNEAQ (reference sequence). The CDR3 DNA is TGTGCCAGCAGCTTATGGGGGGCTTTCTTT. It translates to CASSLWGAFF.

This clonotype was counted between two and nine times. The chain couples TRBV6-6 to TRBJ2-5; D could derive from TRBD1 or TRBD2 (6 bases each). The DNA end favors TRBJ2-7, so the J call may be wrong. From germline, CDR1 is MNHNY and CDR2 SVGAGI (reference sequence). The CDR3 is 14 residues long. The CDR3, as DNA: TGTGCCAGCAGGCTGGGAGGACAGCCGTACGAGCAGTACTTC. This codes for CASRLGGQPYEQYF.

To note about this clonotype: At one boundary the junction diverges from the germline segment, which might be a read error. The chain uses TRBV2 and TRBJ2-1; a weak D match, TRBD2 (6 bases). The CDR3 sequence is 14 residues long. The germline gives CDR1 SNHLY, CDR2 FYNNEI. CDR3 DNA: TGTGCCAGCAGTGACGGGACTCGCCGCAATGAGCAGCTCTTC. Protein sequence: CASSDGTRRNEQLF.

This clonotype turned up a few times. The chain uses TRBV7-2 and TRBJ2-5, with 10 nucleotides matching TRBD2. The V gene's germline CDR1 is SGHTA and CDR2 FQGNSA. Unmatched junction bases numbered 8, after V lost 2 bases and J lost 2 bases. CDR3 size: 17 residues. The CDR3 coding sequence is TGTGCCAGCAGCTTACAGGTCGGACTAGCGGTTCAAGAGACCCAGTACTTC. This translates into CASSLQVGLAVQETQYF.

The rearrangement links TRBV7-9 to TRBJ2-5, with 11 bases matching TRBD2. The J call could be wrong; TRBJ2-1 is a better fit for the DNA end. Germline-derived CDR1 and CDR2 are SEHNR and FQNEAQ (reference sequence). The CDR3 length is 16 residues. The CDR3 is CASRQGLAGPYNEQFF. In DNA, the CDR3 is TGTGCCAGCAGACAAGGACTAGCGGGCCCCTACAATGAGCAGTTCTTC.

The table lists this clonotype with a few counts. This chain joins TRBV2 and TRBJ1-1; no firm D call. CDR3 size: 13 residues. From germline, CDR1 is SNHLY and CDR2 FYNNEI. Trimming cost V 1 base and J 6 bases, with 9 bases left between them. The CDR3: CASSEVLGSEAFF. The CDR3 DNA reads as TGTGCCAGCAGTGAAGTTCTAGGATCTGAAGCTTTCTTT.

At least ten counts were recorded for this clonotype. The chain carries TRBV7-9 and TRBJ2-1; D unresolved. Between the trimmed V and J ends, which lost 5 bases and 7 bases, there was a span of 9 bases. The CDR3 extends over 12 amino acids. CDR1 is SEHNR, CDR2 FQNEAQ, per germline (reference sequence). The CDR3 reads CASSHLGNEQFF. For the CDR3, the DNA is TGTGCCAGCAGCCATCTCGGTAATGAGCAGTTCTTC.

This clonotype occurred a few times. The chain couples TRBV7-2 to TRBJ1-4; a possible D gene is TRBD1 (5 bases). The CDR3 extends over 15 amino acids. V shed 5 bases and J shed 2 bases, with 12 bases lying between them. The germline V gene has CDR1 SGHTA and CDR2 FQGNSA. CDR3 bases: TGTGCCAGCAGCCTCCAGGGCGGGACTAATGAAAAACTGTTTTTT. Amino acids: CASSLQGGTNEKLFF.

J is TRBJ2-5 and V is TRBV20-1, with a tentative D call TRBD2 (5 bases). The V and J ends lost 6 bases and 3 bases respectively, with 14 bases between them. CDR3 length equals 13 residues. Germline CDR1 and CDR2: DFQATT and SNEGSKA (reference sequence). The CDR3 DNA reads as TGCAGTGCCCAACGGGGTCCGGAAGAGACCCAGTACTTC. This gives the protein CSAQRGPEETQYF.

The rearrangement joins TRBV4-3 to TRBJ2-1; 8 bases fit TRBD2. The CDR3 is 17 amino acids. CDR1 and CDR2 from the germline V gene are LGHNA and YSLEER. Losses at the gene ends were 1 base for V and 2 bases for J; bases not matched to a gene: 7. CDR3 DNA: TGCGCCAGCAGCCAAGCCCTTGAACTAGCGGCCTACAATGAGCAGTTCTTC. It encodes CASSQALELAAYNEQFF.

This clonotype is termed medium-sized. This sequence joins TRBV6-2 or TRBV6-3 and TRBJ1-6; D is uncertain. Germline CDR1 reads MNHEY; CDR2 reads SVGEGT. This CDR3 comprises 13 residues. Trimming took 4 bases from V and 7 from J, leaving 8 bases between them. The CDR3 region is CASSSLWNSPLHF. CDR3 DNA: TGTGCCAGCAGTTCACTCTGGAATTCACCCCTCCACTTT.

The rearrangement joins TRBV19 to TRBJ2-1; D gene uncertain. The CDR3 has 12 residues. Trimming left V 4 bases short and J 6 bases short, with 7 bases between. Per the germline V gene, CDR1 is LNHDA and CDR2 is SQIVND (reference sequence). CDR3 coding DNA: TGTGCCAGTAGTAAAATCGGCAATGAGCAGTTCTTC. It is translated as CASSKIGNEQFF.

The chain recombines TRBV7-6 with TRBJ2-5, with D perhaps given as TRBD1 or TRBD2 (5 bases each). V was pared by 4 bases and J by 11 bases, with 20 bases between. Germline CDR1 SGHVS, CDR2 FNYEAQ. The CDR3 is 14 amino acids. The CDR3 nucleotides are TGTGCCAGCAGCTGGGGGAGCTCCTACAATGAGCAGTACTTC. This gives the protein CASSWGSSYNEQYF.

The genes are TRBV2 and TRBJ1-2; D unresolved. Between the trimmed V and J ends, which lost 4 bases and 6 bases, there was a span of 15 bases. The CDR3 is 14 residues long. The V gene's germline CDR1 is SNHLY and CDR2 FYNNEI. CDR3 sequence: CASSVARVNNGYTF. The CDR3 DNA is TGTGCCAGCAGTGTTGCCCGGGTAAACAATGGCTACACCTTC.

This clonotype was detected only a few times. This chain joins TRBV7-2 and TRBJ1-2; a weak D match, TRBD1 (5 bases). Germline loops: CDR1 SGHTA, CDR2 FQGNSA. Trimming left V 1 base short and J 9 bases short, with 15 bases between. CDR3 length: 14 amino acids. The CDR3 region is CASSLESLGQSYTF. In DNA form, the CDR3 reads TGTGCCAGCAGCTTAGAATCATTGGGGCAGAGCTACACCTTC.

This chain links TRBV7-2 with TRBJ1-1, with D hard to call. With 0 bases removed from V and 2 bases from J, the gap between germline ends came to 10 bases. Germline CDR1 and CDR2: SGHTA and FQGNSA. CDR3 length equals 15 residues. As DNA, the CDR3 is TGTGCCAGCAGCTTAGCGGCAGCCTTAAACACTGAAGCTTTCTTT. It codes for CASSLAAALNTEAFF.

This chain uses TRBV24-1 with TRBJ2-3, with a weak D call TRBD1 (7 bases). Germline V gene data show CDR1 as KGHDR and CDR2 as SFDVKD. V was cut by 4 bases and J by 5 bases, with 15 bases left in between. The CDR3 totals 15 residues. CDR3 in amino acids: CATSDDREDKDTQYF. The CDR3 DNA reads TGTGCCACCAGTGACGACAGGGAGGATAAAGATACGCAGTATTTT.

The chain recombines TRBV12-3 or TRBV12-4 with TRBJ2-2, with D unresolved. V lost 5 bases to trimming and J lost 7 bases, with 8 bases between them. The CDR3 is 12 amino acids. The CDR3 loop reads CASSPSSGELFF. In DNA form, the CDR3 reads TGTGCCAGCAGTCCTTCTAGCGGGGAGCTGTTTTTT.

The chain couples TRBV5-1 to TRBJ2-3; 16 bases map to TRBD2. CDR3 size: 17 residues. Germline CDR1 SGHRS, CDR2 YFSETQ. The J segment lost 2 bases and the V segment lost 3 bases, leaving 3 bases of the junction unmatched. CDR3 sequence reads: CASSSGTSGGATDTQYF. CDR3 in DNA: TGCGCCAGCAGCTCAGGGACTAGCGGGGGGGCCACAGATACGCAGTATTTT.

The V gene is TRBV29-1, the J gene TRBJ2-3, with 7 bases identical to TRBD2. The germline V gene encodes CDR1 SQVTM and CDR2 ANQGSEA. V lost 4 bases, J lost 5 bases, and 9 bases stayed unmatched. The CDR3 loop spans 14 amino acids. The chain's CDR3 is CSVGLGGGGDTQYF. The CDR3 DNA reads as TGCAGCGTTGGGCTGGGCGGGGGTGGAGATACGCAGTATTTT.

This clonotype was observed once. One junction end disagrees with the germline gene, perhaps due to a read error. V gene TRBV3-1 combines with J gene TRBJ1-1; the D gene is possibly TRBD1 (6 bases). Germline V gene lookup returns CDR1 LGHDT and CDR2 YNNKEL (reference sequence). This CDR3 contains 15 residues. CDR3 nucleotides: TGTGCCAGCAGCCCGAGGCAGGGGAGGAACGCTGAAGCTTTCTTT. Amino acid sequence: CASSPRQGRNAEAFF.

The rearrangement joins TRBV29-1 to TRBJ2-4; 9 positions match TRBD1. Trimming at V came to 6 bases and at J to 2 bases, leaving 2 bases not matched to a gene. There are 13 residues in the CDR3. CDR1 and CDR2 (germline): SQVTM, ANQGSEA. The DNA for the CDR3 is TGCAGCGTCGGGACAGGGACCAAAAACATTCAGTACTTC. Its translation: CSVGTGTKNIQYF.

The chain carries TRBV5-5 and TRBJ2-2; a weak D match, TRBD2 (6 bases). The germline V and J ends were trimmed by 4 bases and 0 bases, with 13 bases remaining between them. CDR1 is SGHKS, CDR2 YYEKEE, per germline (reference sequence). The CDR3 totals 16 residues. CDR3 in DNA: TGTGCCAGCAGCCCTAGTGGAGGGACGAACACCGGGGAGCTGTTTTTT. Translating it yields CASSPSGGTNTGELFF.

This clonotype is a singleton in its sample. The J gene is TRBJ2-3, the V gene TRBV9, with D possibly being TRBD1 (5 bases). From germline, CDR1 is SGDLS and CDR2 YYNGEE. Trimming took off 0 bases at V and 3 bases at J, with 11 bases between the two ends. This CDR3 comprises 15 residues. CDR3 residues: CASSVEAGRTDTQYF. The DNA of the CDR3 is TGTGCCAGCAGCGTAGAAGCAGGGCGAACAGATACGCAGTATTTT. Full variable domain (outside the CDR3, taken from reference TRBV9 and TRBJ2-3): DSGVTQTPKHLITATGQRVTLRCSPRSGDLSVYWYQQSLDQGLQFLIQYYNGEERAKGNILERFSAQQFPDLHSELNLSSLELGDSALYFCASSVEAGRTDTQYFGPGTRLTVL.

This clonotype was counted a few times. V usage is TRBV7-9 and J usage is TRBJ1-1; 7 positions agree with TRBD1. With 2 bases clipped from V and 1 base from J, the junction kept 4 bases outside the gene matches. The germline V gene encodes CDR1 SEHNR and CDR2 FQNEAQ (reference sequence). The CDR3 contains 15 residues. CDR3 in amino acids: CASSLTGAANTEAFF. CDR3 bases: TGTGCCAGCAGCTTAACAGGGGCGGCGAACACTGAAGCTTTCTTT.